This T cell receptor beta chain is from a study of shared clonotypes between healthy human individuals. Broader study findings: Generation probability values for non-shared clonotypes were lower than those for clonotypes shared by all four donors.

A note on this clone: What it binds is unknown.

Produced via immunoSEQ multiplex PCR; TCRdb's table is partial and in-frame only. The sample includes some 2 million clones, about 95% of them seen just once. The naive CD8 population came from CD45RO-negative cells selected for CCR7, without terminally differentiated effector memory CD45RA+ cells. Healthy HIV-negative adults with no recent acute infections or vaccinations were recruited as donors. This TCR derives from a man between 18 and 29 years old in good health. The specimen sequenced was naive CD8+ T cells sorted from blood.

The CDR3 loop is CASSLKEGNYEQYF. The DNA of the CDR3 is TGCGCCAGCAGCTTGAAGGAGGGGAACTACGAGCAGTACTTC. The genes are TRBV5-1 and TRBJ2-7; maybe TRBD2 (6 bases). Trimming cost V 1 base and J 3 bases, with 11 bases left between them. Germline CDR1 SGHRS, CDR2 YFSETQ. CDR3 length equals 14 residues. The complete variable domain, with remaining parts taken from reference TRBV5-1 and TRBJ2-7, reads KAGVTQTPRYLIKTRGQQVTLSCSPISGHRSVSWYQQTPGQGLQFLFEYFSETQRNKGNFPGRFSGRQFSNSRSEMNVSTLELGDSALYLCASSLKEGNYEQYFGPGTRLTVT.